This T cell receptor beta chain was obtained from a study of T cell changes during pregnancy in multiple sclerosis. Assay used: immunoSEQ multiplex PCR; TCRdb lists only in-frame clones, some missing. The sample shows about 20,000 clones, approximately 87% of them seen only once. Germline loops: CDR1 PRHDT, CDR2 FYEKMQ (reference sequence). This CDR3 has 15 residues. With V trimmed by 5 bases and J by 6 bases, 10 bases remained unmatched. The clonotype originates from a female donor with multiple sclerosis, enrolled in a pregnancy study. Here the sequenced sample was CD8+ T cells from peripheral blood mononuclear cells, taken after pregnancy. The J gene is TRBJ2-7, the V gene TRBV13; the match to TRBD1 covers 10 bases. The CDR3 sequence: CASSTWDRGLGEQYF. The CDR3 nucleotides read TGTGCCAGCAGCACTTGGGACAGGGGATTGGGCGAGCAGTACTTC.